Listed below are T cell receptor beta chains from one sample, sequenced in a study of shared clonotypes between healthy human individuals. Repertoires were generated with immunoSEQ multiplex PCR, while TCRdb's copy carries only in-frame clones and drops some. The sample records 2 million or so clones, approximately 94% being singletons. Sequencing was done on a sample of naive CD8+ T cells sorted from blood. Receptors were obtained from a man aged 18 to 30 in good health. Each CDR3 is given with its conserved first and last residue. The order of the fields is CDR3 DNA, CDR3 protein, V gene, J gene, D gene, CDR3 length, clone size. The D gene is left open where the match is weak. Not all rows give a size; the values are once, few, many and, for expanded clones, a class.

CDR3nt: TGTGCCAGCAGCCCAACAGGGTTAGGCGAGCAGTACTTC
CDR3aa: CASSPTGLGEQYF
v_gene: TRBV7-9
j_gene: TRBJ2-7
d_gene: NA
len: 13
abundance: NA

CDR3nt: TGTGCCAGCCGAAGGACTAGCACAGATACGCAGTATTTT
CDR3aa: CASRRTSTDTQYF
v_gene: TRBV6-6
j_gene: TRBJ2-3
d_gene: NA
len: 13
abundance: NA

CDR3nt: TGTGCCAGCAGTTTATTCAGCAGGGGGCACCAGCCCCAGCATTTT
CDR3aa: CASSLFSRGHQPQHF
v_gene: TRBV27
j_gene: TRBJ1-5
d_gene: TRBD1
len: 15
abundance: NA

CDR3nt: TGTGCCAGCAGCTTGACGGGCGGCGGTAGCTCCTATAATTCACCCCTCCACTTT
CDR3aa: CASSLTGGGSSYNSPLHF
v_gene: TRBV5-5
j_gene: TRBJ1-6
d_gene: NA
len: 18
abundance: NA

CDR3nt: TGTGCCAGCAGTTTCCGTGAAGCTTTCTTT
CDR3aa: CASSFREAFF
v_gene: TRBV6-6
j_gene: TRBJ1-1
d_gene: NA
len: 10
abundance: NA

CDR3nt: TGTGCCAGCAGTGACTCAAGGAGCCCGTTCCGCAAGATCTTT
CDR3aa: CASSDSRSPFRKIF
v_gene: TRBV6-4
j_gene: TRBJ1-1
d_gene: NA
len: 14
abundance: NA

CDR3nt: TGTGCCAGCAGCACCTGGACTAGCGGGAGGGCTGTTGAGCAGTTCTTC
CDR3aa: CASSTWTSGRAVEQFF
v_gene: TRBV7-9
j_gene: TRBJ2-1
d_gene: TRBD2
len: 16
abundance: NA

CDR3nt: TGTGCCAGCAGCTTTCGGGACTCCATCTCCTACGAGCAGTACTTC
CDR3aa: CASSFRDSISYEQYF
v_gene: TRBV7-2
j_gene: TRBJ2-7
d_gene: NA
len: 15
abundance: NA

CDR3nt: TGTGCCAGCAGTTACTCGACGGGCGGAGCCCAAGAGACCCAGTACTTC
CDR3aa: CASSYSTGGAQETQYF
v_gene: TRBV6-5
j_gene: TRBJ2-5
d_gene: NA
len: 16
abundance: NA

CDR3nt: TGTGCCAGCTCACCACCACAGGGGGCTTGGGAAAAACTGTTTTTT
CDR3aa: CASSPPQGAWEKLFF
v_gene: TRBV18
j_gene: TRBJ1-4
d_gene: TRBD1
len: 15
abundance: once

CDR3nt: TGTGCCAGCAGCAGTGGACTAGCGGGGGACCAAGAGACCCAGTACTTC
CDR3aa: CASSSGLAGDQETQYF
v_gene: TRBV7-9
j_gene: TRBJ2-5
d_gene: TRBD2
len: 16
abundance: NA

CDR3nt: TGCAGCGTTACGGGGGTGGGAGATACGCAGTATTTT
CDR3aa: CSVTGVGDTQYF
v_gene: TRBV29-1
j_gene: TRBJ2-3
d_gene: NA
len: 12
abundance: NA

CDR3nt: TGTGCCAGCGGGGACAGGGGTTACGCCGGGGAGCTGTTTTTT
CDR3aa: CASGDRGYAGELFF
v_gene: TRBV19
j_gene: TRBJ2-2
d_gene: TRBD1
len: 14
abundance: NA

CDR3nt: TGCAGCGTTGTCCCCGGGGCCGCGGGCACCGGGGAGCTGTTTTTT
CDR3aa: CSVVPGAAGTGELFF
v_gene: TRBV29-1
j_gene: TRBJ2-2
d_gene: NA
len: 15
abundance: once

CDR3nt: TGTGCCAGCAGTGCGACAGGGTGGAATCAGCCCCAGCATTTT
CDR3aa: CASSATGWNQPQHF
v_gene: TRBV2
j_gene: TRBJ1-5
d_gene: TRBD1
len: 14
abundance: NA